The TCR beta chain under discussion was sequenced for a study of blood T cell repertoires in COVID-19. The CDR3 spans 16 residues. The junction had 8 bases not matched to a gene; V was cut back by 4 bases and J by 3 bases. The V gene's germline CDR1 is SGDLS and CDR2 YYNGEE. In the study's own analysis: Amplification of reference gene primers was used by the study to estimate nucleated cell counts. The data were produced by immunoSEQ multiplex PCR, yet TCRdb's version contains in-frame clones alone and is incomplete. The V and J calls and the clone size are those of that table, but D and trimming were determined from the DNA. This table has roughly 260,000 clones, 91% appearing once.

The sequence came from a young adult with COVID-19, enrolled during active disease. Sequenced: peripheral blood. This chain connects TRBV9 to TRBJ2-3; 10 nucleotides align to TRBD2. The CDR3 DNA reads TGTGCCAGCAGCCCCGGGACTAGCGAAGTAACAGATACGCAGTATTTT. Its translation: CASSPGTSEVTDTQYF.